Listed below are T cell receptor beta chains from one sample, sequenced in a study of blood T cell repertoires in COVID-19. Data came from immunoSEQ multiplex PCR; TCRdb stores just in-frame clones and leaves some out. The repertoire holds roughly 180,000 clones, 80% to 90% seen once, with roughly 8.6% in the top ten. Sequences were obtained from peripheral blood. These receptors originate from a man between 60 and 75 years old with acute or convalescent COVID-19. CDR3s include the opening cysteine and the closing phenylalanine or tryptophan. A D gene is named only where the DNA matches it firmly. Rows give clone size only sometimes, using once, few, many, or a class for an expanded clone.

d_call	j_call	clone_size	v_call	cdr3_aa	cdr3_nt
-	TRBJ2-1	-	TRBV19	CASSRGGGGEQFF	TGTGCCAGTAGCCGCGGAGGGGGCGGTGAGCAGTTCTTC
-	TRBJ1-2	-	TRBV4-1	CASSQDQVSGKRYGYTF	TGCGCCAGCAGCCAAGATCAGGTGTCAGGGAAGAGGTATGGCTACACCTTC
TRBD2	TRBJ2-1	-	TRBV5-3	CARSLRGLAGGIEQFF	TGTGCCAGAAGCTTGCGGGGACTAGCGGGAGGGATTGAGCAGTTCTTC
-	TRBJ1-5	-	TRBV10-2	CASSGRVDQPQHF	TGCGCCAGCAGTGGCAGGGTGGATCAGCCCCAGCATTTT
-	TRBJ2-3	-	TRBV7-3	CASSTTTSRQYF	TGTGCCAGCAGCACGACTACCTCCAGGCAGTATTTT
-	TRBJ1-2	-	TRBV3-1/TRBV3-2	CASSQSSGIGYGYTF	TGTGCCAGCAGCCAAAGTTCGGGAATCGGCTATGGCTACACCTTC
TRBD1	TRBJ2-2	-	TRBV11-2	CAGGALTGELFF	TGTGCAGGGGGCGCTCTGACCGGGGAGCTGTTTTTT
TRBD2	TRBJ2-1	-	TRBV9	CASSGLAGGGFDEQFF	TGTGCCAGCAGCGGATTAGCGGGAGGCGGTTTCGATGAGCAGTTCTTC
-	TRBJ2-3	-	TRBV12-3/TRBV12-4	CASSRGVGTQYF	TGTGCCAGCAGCCGCGGGGTCGGTACGCAGTATTTT
-	TRBJ2-5	-	TRBV18	CASSPRPPSAGETQYF	TGTGCCAGCTCACCGCGCCCCCCTAGCGCGGGAGAGACCCAGTACTTC
TRBD1	TRBJ1-4	few	TRBV28	CASSPPDRGYEKLFF	TGTGCCAGCAGCCCCCCGGACAGGGGGTATGAAAAACTGTTTTTT
-	TRBJ1-1	-	TRBV12-3/TRBV12-4	CASSKWALEAFF	TGTGCCAGCAGTAAGTGGGCCCTAGAAGCTTTCTTT
-	TRBJ1-1	-	TRBV19	CASSVQRNTEAFF	TGTGCCAGTAGTGTACAAAGGAACACTGAAGCTTTCTTT
TRBD2	TRBJ2-7	-	TRBV6-7	CASSHSGTSYEQYF	TGTGCCAGCAGTCATAGCGGGACCTCCTACGAGCAGTACTTC
TRBD2	TRBJ2-2	-	TRBV27	CASRMTSASNTGELFF	TGTGCCAGCAGAATGACTAGCGCTTCGAACACCGGGGAGCTGTTTTTT
-	TRBJ2-7	-	TRBV4-1	CASSQDRGYEQYF	TGCGCCAGCAGCCAAGACAGGGGATACGAGCAGTACTTC
TRBD2	TRBJ2-5	-	TRBV9	CASSAEGLAEEGRETQYF	TGTGCCAGCAGCGCCGAGGGGCTAGCGGAGGAGGGTCGAGAGACCCAGTACTTC
TRBD1	TRBJ2-7	-	TRBV24-1	CATSEFWTGGPYEQYF	TGTGCCACCAGTGAGTTTTGGACAGGAGGCCCCTACGAGCAGTACTTC
-	TRBJ2-3	-	TRBV11-3	CASSGADTQYF	TGTGCCAGCAGCGGGGCCGATACGCAGTATTTT
TRBD1	TRBJ1-1	-	TRBV9	CASSAGQGHTEAFF	TGTGCCAGCAGCGCAGGACAGGGGCACACTGAAGCTTTCTTT
-	TRBJ1-3	-	TRBV5-4	CASSLTGSGGNTIYF	TGTGCCAGCAGCTTGACAGGGTCAGGTGGAAACACCATATATTTT
-	TRBJ2-3	-	TRBV20-1	CSASLPSTDTQYF	TGCAGTGCTAGTCTCCCTAGCACAGATACGCAGTATTTT
-	TRBJ1-4	-	TRBV10-2	CASRGRVNEKLFF	TGCGCCAGCAGAGGCAGGGTTAATGAAAAACTGTTTTTT
TRBD2	TRBJ2-1	once	TRBV7-7	CASSPPGLGRNEQFF	TGTGCTAGCAGCCCGCCGGGACTAGGTAGGAATGAGCAGTTCTTC
TRBD1	TRBJ1-5	-	TRBV5-1	CASSLARKMTGHQPQHF	TGCGCCAGCAGCTTGGCCCGGAAGATGACAGGGCATCAGCCCCAGCATTTT
TRBD2	TRBJ2-7	once	TRBV6-5	CASSLSGISSYEQYF	TGTGCCAGCAGTTTGAGCGGGATCAGCTCCTACGAGCAGTACTTC
TRBD1	TRBJ2-7	-	TRBV10-3	CAISEGDRAPYEQYF	TGTGCCATCAGTGAGGGGGACAGGGCTCCCTACGAGCAGTACTTC
TRBD1	TRBJ1-1	-	TRBV29-1	CSGGTVNTEAFF	TGCAGCGGGGGGACAGTGAACACTGAAGCTTTCTTT
-	TRBJ1-2	-	TRBV9	CASSVVGDGYTF	TGTGCCAGCAGCGTAGTCGGGGATGGCTACACCTTC
-	TRBJ2-1	-	TRBV30	CAWSVGGPRDEQFF	TGTGCCTGGAGTGTTGGAGGCCCCCGAGATGAGCAGTTCTTC
-	TRBJ1-2	few	TRBV2	CASSEFQGSGYTF	TGTGCCAGCAGTGAATTCCAGGGATCAGGCTACACCTTC
TRBD1	TRBJ1-4	-	TRBV4-2	CASSQDTGGRNEKLFF	TGTGCCAGCAGCCAAGATACAGGGGGGCGCAATGAAAAACTGTTTTTT
-	TRBJ2-3	-	TRBV7-3	CASSLGAGTDTQYF	TGTGCCAGCAGCTTAGGGGCCGGGACAGATACGCAGTATTTT
-	TRBJ2-7	-	TRBV15	CATSRDSTPSYEQYF	TGTGCCACCAGCAGAGATAGTACGCCGTCCTACGAGCAGTACTTC
-	TRBJ1-4	-	TRBV4-2	CASSQEPERGRNEKLFF	TGTGCCAGCAGCCAAGAACCCGAGCGAGGGAGGAATGAAAAACTGTTTTTT
TRBD1	TRBJ2-3	once	TRBV10-1	CASSSRGMRLDTQYF	TGCGCCAGCAGCTCCAGGGGGATGAGATTAGATACGCAGTATTTT
-	TRBJ1-1	once	TRBV29-1	CSVDFRGTEAFF	TGCAGCGTTGATTTTCGAGGCACTGAAGCTTTCTTT
-	TRBJ1-2	-	TRBV19	CATQGVGGYTF	TGTGCCACCCAAGGGGTTGGAGGCTACACCTTC
TRBD1	TRBJ2-1	once	TRBV29-1	CSVSGQGAGNEQFF	TGCAGCGTTTCTGGACAGGGGGCTGGCAATGAGCAGTTCTTC